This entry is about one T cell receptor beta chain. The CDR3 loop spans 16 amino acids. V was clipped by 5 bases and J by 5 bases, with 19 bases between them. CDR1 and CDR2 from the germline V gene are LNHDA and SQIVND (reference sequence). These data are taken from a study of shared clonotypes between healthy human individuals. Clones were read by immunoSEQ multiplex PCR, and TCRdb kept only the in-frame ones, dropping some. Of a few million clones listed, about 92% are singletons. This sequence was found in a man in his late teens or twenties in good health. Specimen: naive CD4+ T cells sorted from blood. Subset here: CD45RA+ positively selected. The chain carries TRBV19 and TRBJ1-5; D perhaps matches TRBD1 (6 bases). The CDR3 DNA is TGTGCCAGTAGTTCCCCTCCCGGGACATTAGATCAGCCCCAGCATTTT. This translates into CASSSPPGTLDQPQHF. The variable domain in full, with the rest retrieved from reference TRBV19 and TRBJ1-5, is DGGITQSPKYLFRKEGQNVTLSCEQNLNHDAMYWYRQDPGQGLRLIYYSQIVNDFQKGDIAEGYSVSREKKESFPLTVTSAQKNPTAFYLCASSSPPGTLDQPQHFGDGTRLSIL.